The 13 T cell receptor beta chains below come from one sample, sequenced in a study of blood T cell repertoires in COVID-19. The repertoire was sequenced with immunoSEQ multiplex PCR; TCRdb's copy has only in-frame clones and lacks some. The sample has 300,000 to 350,000 clones, around 90% seen once. Sequencing input: peripheral blood. The source of these receptors is a woman in her 40s with COVID-19, enrolled during active disease.

The rearrangement joins TRBV19 to TRBJ2-7, with 7 bases identical to TRBD1. Trimming removed 1 base from V and 7 bases from J; junction bases left unmatched: 4. Germline V lookup: CDR1 LNHDA, CDR2 SQIVND (reference sequence). There are 13 residues in the CDR3. For the CDR3, the DNA is TGTGCCAGTAGTATAGGACAGGGCTTGGAGCAGTACTTC. This encodes CASSIGQGLEQYF. Complete variable domain (other parts from reference TRBV19 and TRBJ2-7): DGGITQSPKYLFRKEGQNVTLSCEQNLNHDAMYWYRQDPGQGLRLIYYSQIVNDFQKGDIAEGYSVSREKKESFPLTVTSAQKNPTAFYLCASSIGQGLEQYFGPGTRLTVT.

CDR3 residues: CASAGGQGLNTIYF. For the CDR3, the DNA is TGTGCCAGTGCCGGGGGACAGGGGTTGAACACCATATATTTT. The V and J genes are TRBV28 and TRBJ1-3, with 10 bases fitting TRBD1. With 9 bases clipped from V and 7 bases from J, the junction kept 9 bases outside the gene matches. The CDR3 spans 14 residues. Germline V gene lookup returns CDR1 MDHEN and CDR2 SYDVKM.

The chain combines TRBV27 with TRBJ1-4; D not resolved. V was cut by 3 bases and J by 4 bases, with 9 bases left in between. CDR3 length equals 14 residues. CDR1 MNHEY and CDR2 SMNVEV come from the germline V gene (reference sequence). The DNA of the CDR3 is TGTGCCAGCAGTTTCACTATTAATAATGAAAAACTGTTTTTT. Its protein is CASSFTINNEKLFF.

The chain couples TRBV7-2 to TRBJ1-3, with unresolved D. The V end was cut by 1 base, the J end by 0 bases, with 10 bases between. The length of the CDR3 is 16 residues. Germline CDR1 and CDR2: SGHTA and FQGNSA. The CDR3, as DNA: TGTGCCAGCAGCTTAGGGCGGGCCAACTCTGGAAACACCATATATTTT. It specifies CASSLGRANSGNTIYF.

The V gene is TRBV5-6, the J gene TRBJ2-1; TRBD1 aligns across 7 bases. The CDR3 spans 14 residues. Germline CDR1 and CDR2: SGHDT and YYEEEE. The V and J ends lost 0 bases and 9 bases, in that order; junction bases with no gene match: 6. The CDR3 nucleotides are TGTGCCAGCAGCTTGGACAGGGGATACGGTGAGCAGTTCTTC. It translates to CASSLDRGYGEQFF. Looking up the rest from reference TRBV5-6 and TRBJ2-1 gives the full variable domain: DAGVTQSPTHLIKTRGQQVTLRCSPKSGHDTVSWYQQALGQGPQFIFQYYEEEERQRGNFPDRFSGHQFPNYSSELNVNALLLGDSALYLCASSLDRGYGEQFFGPGTRLTVL.

In DNA form, the CDR3 reads TGTGCCAGCAGCCCCCGAGAGGTTTCACCCCTCCACTTT. It is translated as CASSPREVSPLHF. The chain couples TRBV25-1 to TRBJ1-6; D is ambiguous. Germline V gene data show CDR1 as MGHDK and CDR2 as SYGVNS. This CDR3 has 13 residues. Deletions cut 6 bases from V and 9 bases from J, with 12 bases between.

The chain recombines TRBV4-1 with TRBJ1-4; unclear D gene. CDR3 size: 15 residues. CDR1 is MGHRA and CDR2 is YSYEKL in the germline V gene. Trimming stripped 5 bases from V and 0 bases from J, with 10 bases between. The CDR3 region is CASSSLRATNEKLFF. CDR3 nucleotide sequence: TGCGCCAGCAGCTCCCTGAGGGCAACTAATGAAAAACTGTTTTTT.

This clone was recorded once. The chain has TRBV27 and TRBJ2-5, with 10 positions matching TRBD1. The CDR3 consists of 15 residues. From germline, CDR1 is MNHEY and CDR2 SMNVEV (reference sequence). J gave up 5 bases and V 1 base, and 4 bases lay outside the gene matches. This CDR3 reads CASSLWGQGYETQYF. CDR3 nucleotide sequence: TGTGCCAGCAGTTTATGGGGACAGGGGTACGAGACCCAGTACTTC.

J is TRBJ2-1 and V is TRBV27; D call uncertain. In germline, CDR1 is MNHEY, CDR2 SMNVEV (reference sequence). The V end was cut by 3 bases, the J end by 0 bases, with 9 bases between. The CDR3 has 15 amino acids. The CDR3 nucleotides read TGTGCCAGCAGTTTTTCGCGGAGCTCCTACAATGAGCAGTTCTTC. It yields the protein CASSFSRSSYNEQFF.

The chain links TRBV9 to TRBJ2-7; 8 positions agree with TRBD1. This CDR3 has 15 residues. V shed 2 bases and J 6 bases; nucleotides not matched to a gene: 10. CDR1 is SGDLS and CDR2 is YYNGEE in the germline V gene. The CDR3 reads CASSVSRQGWSEQYF. CDR3 bases: TGTGCCAGCAGCGTGTCGAGACAGGGGTGGTCCGAGCAGTACTTC.

This clone was detected only once. The chain joins TRBV7-8 to TRBJ2-3, with D perhaps TRBD2 (6 bases). CDR1 SGHVS and CDR2 FQNEAQ come from the germline V gene. Trimming left V 10 bases short and J 3 bases short, with 26 bases between. CDR3 length: 17 residues. The DNA for the CDR3 is TGTGCCACCGCCCTCGGATCCGGCGGGATAGGGACAGATACGCAGTATTTT. Translation: CATALGSGGIGTDTQYF.

This clone appeared once. This chain joins TRBV7-2 and TRBJ1-5, with D unclear. The CDR3 runs 16 residues. In germline, CDR1 is SGHTA, CDR2 FQGNSA. Trimming removed 4 bases from V and 3 bases from J, with 16 bases in between. The CDR3 sequence: CASSSTLGRPNQPQHF. DNA of the CDR3: TGTGCCAGCAGCTCAACGCTCGGCAGGCCCAATCAGCCCCAGCATTTT.

The genes are TRBV25-1 and TRBJ1-2, with D uncertain. The germline V and J ends were trimmed by 4 bases and 4 bases, with 7 bases remaining between them. Per germline, CDR1 MGHDK and CDR2 SYGVNS. The CDR3 is 12 amino acids. In DNA form, the CDR3 reads TGTGCCAGCAGTGCGGACTTCTATGGCTACACCTTC. Translating it yields CASSADFYGYTF.